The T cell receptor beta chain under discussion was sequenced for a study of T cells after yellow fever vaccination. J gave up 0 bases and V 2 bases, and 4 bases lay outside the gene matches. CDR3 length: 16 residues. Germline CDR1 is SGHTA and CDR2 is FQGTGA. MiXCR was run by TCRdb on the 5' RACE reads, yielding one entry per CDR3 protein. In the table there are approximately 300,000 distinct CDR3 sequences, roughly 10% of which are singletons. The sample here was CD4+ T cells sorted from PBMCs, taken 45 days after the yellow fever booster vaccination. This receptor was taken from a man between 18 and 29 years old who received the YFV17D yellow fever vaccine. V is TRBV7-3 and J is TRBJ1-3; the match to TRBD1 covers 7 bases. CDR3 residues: CASSLGTETSGNTIYF. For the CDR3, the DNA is TGTGCCAGCAGCTTAGGGACAGAGACCTCTGGAAACACCATATATTTT.